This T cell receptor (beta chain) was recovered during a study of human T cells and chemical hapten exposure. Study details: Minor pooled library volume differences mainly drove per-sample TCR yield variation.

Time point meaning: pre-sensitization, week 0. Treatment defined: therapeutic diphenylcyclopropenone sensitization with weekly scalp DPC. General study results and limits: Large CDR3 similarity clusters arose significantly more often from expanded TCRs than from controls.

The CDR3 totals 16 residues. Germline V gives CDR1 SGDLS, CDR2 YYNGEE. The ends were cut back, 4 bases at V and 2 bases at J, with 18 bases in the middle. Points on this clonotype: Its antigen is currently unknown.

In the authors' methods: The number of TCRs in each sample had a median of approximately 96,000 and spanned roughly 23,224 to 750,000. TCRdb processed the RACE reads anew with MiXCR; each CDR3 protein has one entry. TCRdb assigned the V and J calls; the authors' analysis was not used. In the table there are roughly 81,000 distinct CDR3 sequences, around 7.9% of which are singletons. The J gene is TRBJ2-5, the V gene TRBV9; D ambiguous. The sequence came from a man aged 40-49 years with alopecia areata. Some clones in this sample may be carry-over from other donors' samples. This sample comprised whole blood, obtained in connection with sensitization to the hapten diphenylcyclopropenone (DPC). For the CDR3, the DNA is TGTGCCAGCAGCCTCGAGACCCTACCTTCTCAAGAGACCCAGTACTTC. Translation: CASSLETLPSQETQYF.